This T cell receptor beta chain was captured in a study of blood T cell repertoires in COVID-19. Method: immunoSEQ multiplex PCR; TCRdb's copy keeps in-frame clones and lacks some. The repertoire holds some 150,000 clones, with roughly 85% as singletons. The CDR3 is 13 residues long. V dropped 2 bases and J dropped 9; count of bases not matched to a gene: 1. Germline assignment: CDR1 WNHNN and CDR2 SYGVQD (reference sequence). The J gene is TRBJ2-1, the V gene TRBV10-1, with 10 bases identical to TRBD2. The sequence was obtained from a woman aged 45-59 years who had recovered from COVID-19. The material sequenced was PBMCs or T cells enriched from blood (not recorded which). This chain's CDR3 is CASSEASGSEQFF. CDR3 DNA: TGCGCCAGCAGTGAGGCTAGCGGGAGTGAGCAGTTCTTC.